The rows below give T cell receptor beta chains drawn from one sample of a study of shared clonotypes between healthy human individuals. Clones were sequenced by immunoSEQ multiplex PCR, and TCRdb holds only the in-frame ones, with some missing. The sample includes some 1.4 million clones, around 95% of them seen just once. The specimen sequenced was naive CD4+ T cells sorted from blood. The receptors come from a man aged 30 to 39 in good health. Each CDR3 is given with its conserved first and last residue. The D gene is left open where the match is weak. Clone size is not always given. Where it is, it says once, few, many or a class for expanded clones.

clone_size j_call v_call d_call cdr3_aa cdr3_nt
NA TRBJ2-2 TRBV5-1 NA CASSLRDAGPGELFF TGCGCCAGCAGCTTGAGAGACGCCGGGCCCGGGGAGCTGTTTTTT
NA TRBJ2-1 TRBV15 TRBD2 CAIAGSGREGNEQFF TGTGCCATCGCAGGGTCCGGGCGGGAGGGCAATGAGCAGTTCTTC
NA TRBJ2-7 TRBV11-2 NA CASSLELALSYEQYF TGTGCCAGCAGCTTAGAATTAGCGCTCTCCTACGAGCAGTACTTC
NA TRBJ2-1 TRBV6-5 NA CASTGMANEQFF TGTGCCAGCACTGGTATGGCCAATGAGCAGTTCTTC
once TRBJ2-3 TRBV4-3 TRBD1 CASSPGQGRTDTQYF TGCGCCAGCAGCCCAGGACAGGGGCGGACAGATACGCAGTATTTT
NA TRBJ2-6 TRBV27 NA CASSLSSGSSAGANVLTF TGTGCCAGCAGTTTATCTTCGGGCTCCTCGGCTGGGGCCAACGTCCTGACTTTC
NA TRBJ2-3 TRBV27 TRBD2 CASSPLRLAGDTDTQYF TGTGCCAGCAGTCCTCTCCGACTAGCGGGAGACACAGATACGCAGTATTTT
once TRBJ2-5 TRBV10-3 NA CAISDPTGSRETQYF TGTGCCATCAGTGACCCAACAGGGTCCCGGGAGACCCAGTACTTC
NA TRBJ2-7 TRBV7-8 NA CASSLVLGDSYEQYF TGTGCCAGCAGCTTAGTCCTTGGGGACTCCTACGAGCAGTACTTC
NA TRBJ2-6 TRBV28 NA CASSSRFQGGLSVANVLTF TGTGCCAGCAGTTCCCGTTTCCAGGGGGGACTTTCTGTGGCCAACGTCCTGACTTTC
NA TRBJ1-1 TRBV28 NA CASSSPGGLGEAFF TGTGCCAGCAGTTCCCCCGGGGGGCTGGGTGAAGCTTTCTTT
NA TRBJ1-5 TRBV18 TRBD1 CASSLDRGNQPQHF TGTGCCAGCTCCCTCGACAGGGGTAATCAGCCCCAGCATTTT
NA TRBJ1-5 TRBV28 NA CASSLRAIRPYSNQPQHF TGTGCCAGCAGTTTGAGGGCCATACGCCCTTATAGCAATCAGCCCCAGCATTTT
NA TRBJ1-3 TRBV11-2 NA CASSLADPGNTIYF TGTGCCAGCAGCTTAGCGGACCCTGGAAACACCATATATTTT
once TRBJ2-3 TRBV10-3 TRBD1 CAISESGQGTDTQYF TGTGCCATCAGTGAGTCGGGACAGGGAACAGATACGCAGTATTTT
NA TRBJ2-2 TRBV5-1 TRBD2 CASSLGLAENTGELFF TGCGCCAGCAGCTTGGGACTAGCGGAGAACACCGGGGAGCTGTTTTTT
once TRBJ2-1 TRBV6-1 NA CASSGGARGSYNEQFF TGTGCCAGCAGTGGTGGGGCAAGGGGCTCCTACAATGAGCAGTTCTTC
once TRBJ2-1 TRBV30 TRBD2 CAWNPGLAYNEQFF TGTGCCTGGAACCCGGGACTAGCGTACAATGAGCAGTTCTTC
once TRBJ2-7 TRBV9 NA CASSVGPSGEQYF TGTGCCAGCAGCGTCGGGCCATCAGGGGAGCAGTACTTC
NA TRBJ2-1 TRBV4-3 TRBD1 CASSRPGQGKQQFF TGCGCCAGCAGCCGGCCGGGACAGGGCAAGCAGCAGTTCTTC
NA TRBJ2-7 TRBV4-2 TRBD2 CASSQEDGRAAEQYF TGTGCCAGCAGCCAAGAGGACGGGAGGGCCGCCGAGCAGTACTTC
NA TRBJ2-1 TRBV6-1 NA CASSAWRGGTDNEQFF TGTGCCAGCAGTGCCTGGCGAGGCGGGACCGACAATGAGCAGTTCTTC
few TRBJ1-4 TRBV9 NA CASSVGATNEKLFF TGTGCCAGCAGCGTAGGGGCAACTAATGAAAAACTGTTTTTT
NA TRBJ2-1 TRBV30 NA CAWSAFTGGPPNNEQFF TGTGCCTGGAGTGCTTTCACTGGCGGACCCCCAAACAATGAGCAGTTCTTC
NA TRBJ2-2 TRBV7-6 TRBD2 CASSAGPGGLVHGELFF TGTGCCAGCAGCGCGGGGCCGGGAGGGCTAGTTCACGGGGAGCTGTTTTTT
once TRBJ2-5 TRBV29-1 TRBD1 CSVVSTGGAETQYF TGCAGCGTTGTTAGTACAGGGGGCGCCGAGACCCAGTACTTC
NA TRBJ2-7 TRBV30 NA CAWRQGGPNYEQYF TGTGCCTGGAGGCAGGGGGGCCCTAATTACGAGCAGTACTTC
NA TRBJ1-2 TRBV6-5 NA CASSDTGFNYGYTF TGTGCCAGCAGTGATACAGGGTTTAACTATGGCTACACCTTC
NA TRBJ2-7 TRBV2 NA CASSARVERYYEQYF TGTGCCAGCAGTGCCCGGGTAGAGAGGTACTACGAGCAGTACTTC
NA TRBJ2-2 TRBV5-1 TRBD2 CASSFLLATNTGELFF TGCGCCAGCAGCTTTTTACTAGCGACGAACACCGGGGAGCTGTTTTTT
NA TRBJ2-5 TRBV15 TRBD2 CATRTSGEETQYF TGTGCCACCAGGACTAGCGGGGAAGAGACCCAGTACTTC
NA TRBJ2-7 TRBV27 TRBD2 CASSRTSGPYEQYF TGTGCCAGCAGCAGGACTAGCGGTCCCTACGAGCAGTACTTC
NA TRBJ2-5 TRBV5-1 NA CASSIGTPRETQYF TGCGCCAGCAGCATTGGGACACCTCGGGAGACCCAGTACTTC
once TRBJ2-1 TRBV28 TRBD2 CASSFGLAGGPAYNEQFF TGTGCCAGCAGTTTTGGGTTAGCGGGAGGCCCGGCCTACAATGAGCAGTTCTTC
NA TRBJ2-3 TRBV20-1 NA CSATGTDTQYF TGCAGTGCTACGGGAACAGATACGCAGTATTTT
NA TRBJ2-1 TRBV2 NA CASSRTFYNEQFF TGTGCCAGCAGTAGGACCTTCTACAATGAGCAGTTCTTC
NA TRBJ2-7 TRBV2 TRBD1 CASSVGQASYEQYF TGTGCCAGCAGTGTAGGACAGGCATCCTACGAGCAGTACTTC
NA TRBJ2-3 TRBV2 NA CASSEAFEGRGTQYF TGTGCCAGCAGCGAAGCTTTTGAGGGCCGTGGTACGCAGTATTTT
NA TRBJ2-7 TRBV6-1 TRBD2 CASSEAVAGGYHSYEQYF TGTGCCAGCAGTGAAGCCGTGGCGGGAGGGTACCACTCCTACGAGCAGTACTTC
NA TRBJ2-2 TRBV6-5 NA CASSYSDRDTGELFF TGTGCCAGCAGTTACTCTGATAGGGACACCGGGGAGCTGTTTTTT
once TRBJ2-1 TRBV5-6 NA CASSLVPGREFF TGTGCCAGCAGCTTGGTTCCGGGTAGGGAGTTCTTC
NA TRBJ2-1 TRBV7-3 TRBD1 CASSLIDQGQGAYYSEQFF TGTGCCAGCAGCTTAATTGACCAAGGGCAGGGGGCATACTACTCTGAGCAGTTCTTC
NA TRBJ1-1 TRBV30 NA CAWSVSFGGWDTEAFF TGTGCCTGGAGTGTTAGCTTCGGGGGGTGGGACACTGAAGCTTTCTTT
NA TRBJ1-1 TRBV5-1 NA CASSLGTWDMNTEAFF TGCGCCAGCAGCTTGGGAACATGGGACATGAACACTGAAGCTTTCTTT
NA TRBJ2-7 TRBV28 NA CASSSTRSSYEQYF TGTGCCAGCAGTTCAACTAGGAGCTCCTACGAGCAGTACTTC
NA TRBJ2-1 TRBV7-9 TRBD2 CASSLALGLAIYNEQFF TGTGCCAGCAGCTTAGCGCTGGGACTAGCTATCTACAATGAGCAGTTCTTC
NA TRBJ2-3 TRBV5-4 TRBD2 CASSLGGRAADTQYF TGTGCCAGCAGCTTGGGCGGGAGGGCCGCAGATACGCAGTATTTT
NA TRBJ1-2 TRBV7-9 NA CASNKLDGGNYGYTF TGTGCCAGCAACAAACTGGACGGGGGCAACTATGGCTACACCTTC
NA TRBJ1-1 TRBV5-1 NA CASSLVRVTEAFF TGCGCCAGCAGCTTAGTTAGAGTCACTGAAGCTTTCTTT
NA TRBJ2-7 TRBV27 TRBD1 CASTKTGHYEQYF TGTGCCAGCACGAAGACAGGGCACTACGAGCAGTACTTC